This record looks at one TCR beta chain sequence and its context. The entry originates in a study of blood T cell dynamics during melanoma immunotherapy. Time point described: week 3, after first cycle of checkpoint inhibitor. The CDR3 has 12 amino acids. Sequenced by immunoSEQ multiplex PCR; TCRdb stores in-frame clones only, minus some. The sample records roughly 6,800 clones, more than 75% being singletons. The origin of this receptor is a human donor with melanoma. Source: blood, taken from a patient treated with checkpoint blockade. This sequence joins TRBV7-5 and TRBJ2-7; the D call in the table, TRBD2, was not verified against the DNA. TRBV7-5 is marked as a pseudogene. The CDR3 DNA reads TGTGCCAGCAGCCTTCCGGGGTACGAGCAGTACTTC. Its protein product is CASSLPGYEQYF.